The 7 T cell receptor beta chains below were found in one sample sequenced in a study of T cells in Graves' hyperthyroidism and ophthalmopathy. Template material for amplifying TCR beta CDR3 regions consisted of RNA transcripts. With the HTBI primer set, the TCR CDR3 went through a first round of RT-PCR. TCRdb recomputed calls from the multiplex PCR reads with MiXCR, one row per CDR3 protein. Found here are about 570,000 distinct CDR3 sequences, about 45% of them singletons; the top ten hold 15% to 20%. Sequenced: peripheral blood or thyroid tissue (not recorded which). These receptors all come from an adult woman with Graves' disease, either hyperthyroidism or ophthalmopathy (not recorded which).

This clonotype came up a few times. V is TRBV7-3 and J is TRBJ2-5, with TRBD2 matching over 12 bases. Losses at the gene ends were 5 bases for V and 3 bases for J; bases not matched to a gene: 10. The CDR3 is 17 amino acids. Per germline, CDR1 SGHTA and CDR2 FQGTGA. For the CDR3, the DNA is TGTGCCAGCAGCAGAAACATTCGACTAGCGGGAGAAGAGACCCAGTACTTC. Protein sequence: CASSRNIRLAGEETQYF.

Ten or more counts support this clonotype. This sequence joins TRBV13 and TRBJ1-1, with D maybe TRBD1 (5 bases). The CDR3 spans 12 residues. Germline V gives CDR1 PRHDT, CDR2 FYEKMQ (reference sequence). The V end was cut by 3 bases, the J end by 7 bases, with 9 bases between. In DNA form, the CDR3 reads TGTGCCAGCAGCTTTCAGGGTAGTGAAGCTTTCTTT. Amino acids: CASSFQGSEAFF.

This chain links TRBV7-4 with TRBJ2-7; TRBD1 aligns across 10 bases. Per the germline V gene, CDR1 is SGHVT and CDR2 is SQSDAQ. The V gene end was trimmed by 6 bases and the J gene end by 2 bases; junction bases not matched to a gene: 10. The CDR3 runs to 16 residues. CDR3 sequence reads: CASSRTGGSRAYEQYF. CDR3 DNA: TGTGCCAGCAGTCGGACAGGGGGTTCTAGAGCCTACGAGCAGTACTTC. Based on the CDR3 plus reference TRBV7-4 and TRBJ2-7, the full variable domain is GAGVSQSPRYKVAKRGRDVALRCDSISGHVTLYWYRQTLGQGSEVLTYSQSDAQRDKSGRPSGRFSAERPERSVSTLKIQRTEQGDSAVYLCASSRTGGSRAYEQYFGPGTRLTVT.

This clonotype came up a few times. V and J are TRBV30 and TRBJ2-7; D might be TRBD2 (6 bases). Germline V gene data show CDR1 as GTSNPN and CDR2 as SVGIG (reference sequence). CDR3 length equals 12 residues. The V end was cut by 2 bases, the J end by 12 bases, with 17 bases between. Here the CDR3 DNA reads TGTGCCTGGAGTAAAGGGGAGGACAAGTCGTACTTC. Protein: CAWSKGEDKSYF.

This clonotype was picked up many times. The CDR3 DNA reads TGTGCCAGCTCACCCTCGGACAGGGAAGAGACCCAGTACTTC. It translates to CASSPSDREETQYF. The chain employs TRBV18 and TRBJ2-5; TRBD1 matches at 8 bases. V trimming: 3 bases; J trimming: 3 bases; junction bases outside the gene matches: 3. The CDR3 is 14 residues long. Germline assignment: CDR1 KGHSH and CDR2 LQKENI.

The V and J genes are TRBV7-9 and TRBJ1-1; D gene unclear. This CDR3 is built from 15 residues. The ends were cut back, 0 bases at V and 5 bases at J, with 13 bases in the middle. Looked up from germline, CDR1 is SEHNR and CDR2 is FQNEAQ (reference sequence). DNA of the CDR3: TGTGCCAGCAGCTTAGCGGTAGAAGGAGGTACTGAAGCTTTCTTT. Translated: CASSLAVEGGTEAFF.

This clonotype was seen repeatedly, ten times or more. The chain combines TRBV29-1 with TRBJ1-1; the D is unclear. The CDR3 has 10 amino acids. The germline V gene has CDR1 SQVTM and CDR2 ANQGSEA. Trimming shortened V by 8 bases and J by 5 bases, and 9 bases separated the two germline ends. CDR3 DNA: TGCAGCACCATAGCGACTGAAGCTTTCTTT. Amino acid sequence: CSTIATEAFF.